Listed below are T cell receptor beta chains from one sample, sequenced in a study of response to subunit inactivated influenza vaccine. TCRdb recomputed calls from the RT-PCR reads with MiXCR, one row per CDR3 protein. The data show hundreds of thousands of distinct CDR3 sequences, over 20% seen once. Here the sequenced sample was PBMCs from blood, taken less than 22 months after vaccination. The receptor set was obtained from a man in his fifties or sixties who received an inactivated influenza vaccine. The CDR3 runs from the conserved cysteine through the conserved F or W. The order of the fields is CDR3 DNA, CDR3 protein, V gene, clone size, D gene, J gene. A D gene is named only where the DNA matches it firmly. Not all rows give a size; the values are once, few, many and, for expanded clones, a class.

DNA: TGCGCCAGCAGCTTGTCAGGGGGCGCATCAAACATTCAGTACTTC
CDR3: CASSLSGGASNIQYF
V: TRBV5-1
size: NA
D: TRBD1
J: TRBJ2-4

DNA: TGCGCCAGCAGCCAACTTAAGGGGACAGGGGGCGCAGATACGCAGTATTTT
CDR3: CASSQLKGTGGADTQYF
V: TRBV4-3
size: NA
D: TRBD1
J: TRBJ2-3

DNA: TGTGCCAGCAGCTTGGACAGGCAAGAGACCCAGTACTTC
CDR3: CASSLDRQETQYF
V: TRBV5-1
size: many
D: TRBD1
J: TRBJ2-5

DNA: TGCAGCGTTGAAACTAGCGGGAGGATGGACACCGGGGAGCTGTTTTTT
CDR3: CSVETSGRMDTGELFF
V: TRBV29-1
size: NA
D: TRBD2
J: TRBJ2-2

DNA: TGTGCCAGCAGCCCCCGGTGGGGTAACACTGAAGCTTTCTTT
CDR3: CASSPRWGNTEAFF
V: TRBV9
size: NA
D: NA
J: TRBJ1-1

DNA: TGTGCCAGCAGCTTAAGGGCCCCTAATTCGAACACCGGGGAGCTGTTTTTT
CDR3: CASSLRAPNSNTGELFF
V: TRBV7-3
size: NA
D: NA
J: TRBJ2-2

DNA: TGTGCCATCAGAGGGGACCTAAATCAGCCCCAGCATTTT
CDR3: CAIRGDLNQPQHF
V: TRBV10-3
size: few
D: NA
J: TRBJ1-5

DNA: TGTGCCAGCAGCTCGGGCGCAGGAAACACCATATATTTT
CDR3: CASSSGAGNTIYF
V: TRBV11-3
size: NA
D: NA
J: TRBJ1-3

DNA: TGTGCCAGCAGCTCTTGGACTAGCGGGCGACTGACAGATACGCAGTATTTT
CDR3: CASSSWTSGRLTDTQYF
V: TRBV7-9
size: NA
D: TRBD2
J: TRBJ2-3

DNA: TGTGCCAGCAGTGAAGCGCTGGACAGGGCAAAGAGCTATGGCTACACCTTC
CDR3: CASSEALDRAKSYGYTF
V: TRBV6-1
size: few
D: TRBD1
J: TRBJ1-2

DNA: TGTGCCATCAGGCAACCCGGGACTAGCGGAGCAGATACGCAGTATTTT
CDR3: CAIRQPGTSGADTQYF
V: TRBV10-3
size: NA
D: TRBD2
J: TRBJ2-3

DNA: TGTGCCAGCAGCCCCGACAGGGGTAAGGGTGGCTACACCTTC
CDR3: CASSPDRGKGGYTF
V: TRBV7-2
size: NA
D: TRBD1
J: TRBJ1-2

DNA: TGTGCCAGCAGTACCCCCGGCGGGAACACTGAAGCTTTCTTT
CDR3: CASSTPGGNTEAFF
V: TRBV12-3/TRBV12-4
size: NA
D: NA
J: TRBJ1-1

DNA: TGTGCCAGCAGCTTAGGGGACAGGGTACCCTACGAGCAGTACTTC
CDR3: CASSLGDRVPYEQYF
V: TRBV7-6
size: NA
D: TRBD1
J: TRBJ2-7

DNA: TGTGCCATCACCGGGACTAGCGGGGAGCAGTTCTTC
CDR3: CAITGTSGEQFF
V: TRBV10-3
size: NA
D: TRBD2
J: TRBJ2-1

DNA: TGTGCCAGCAGTCACAGGGGGTGGGGGACCCAGTACTTC
CDR3: CASSHRGWGTQYF
V: TRBV6-2/TRBV6-3
size: NA
D: TRBD1
J: TRBJ2-5

DNA: TGTGCCAGCAGTCGAGGATCCGGGCGGTTCTTC
CDR3: CASSRGSGRFF
V: TRBV28
size: NA
D: NA
J: TRBJ2-1